The 31 T cell receptor beta chains reported below all come from one sample, sequenced in a study of T cell repertoires in cytomegalovirus infection. Each CDR3 protein is one row after TCRdb ran MiXCR on the reads. Found here are about 230,000 distinct CDR3 sequences, 22% of them singletons; the top ten hold 15% to 20%. Sample: CD8+ T cells from PBMCs. The source of these receptors is a human donor in good health (CMV status not recorded). Some clones in this sample may be carry-over from other donors' samples.

V gene TRBV20-1 combines with J gene TRBJ2-7; 8 bases map to TRBD1. With 3 bases clipped from V and 0 bases from J, the junction kept 7 bases outside the gene matches. The CDR3 covers 15 residues. Germline V gene lookup returns CDR1 DFQATT and CDR2 SNEGSKA (reference sequence). The chain's CDR3 is CSASETGATSYEQYF. The CDR3 nucleotides are TGCAGTGCTAGCGAGACAGGGGCCACCTCCTACGAGCAGTACTTC.

This clonotype has only a few counts. The rearrangement joins TRBV14 to TRBJ2-1; 7 bases match TRBD1. The CDR3 is 14 residues long. Trimming at V came to 1 base and at J to 9 bases, leaving 6 bases not matched to a gene. Per germline, CDR1 SGHDN and CDR2 FVKESK. Here the CDR3 reads CASSQGQGFGEQFF. DNA of the CDR3: TGTGCCAGCAGCCAAGGACAGGGTTTCGGTGAGCAGTTCTTC.

J is TRBJ1-2 and V is TRBV25-1; D gene ambiguous. Germline lookup yields CDR1 MGHDK and CDR2 SYGVNS. The V gene lost 3 bases and the J gene lost 4 bases, with 3 bases spanning the gap. The CDR3 consists of 11 residues. CDR3 nucleotide sequence: TGTGCCAGCAGTGACCTCTATGGCTACACCTTC. It codes for CASSDLYGYTF.

The chain joins TRBV28 to TRBJ2-5; tentatively, D is TRBD2 (5 bases). CDR3 length equals 15 residues. V was pared by 6 bases and J by 2 bases, with 16 bases between. Germline V CDR1 and CDR2: MDHEN, SYDVKM. CDR3: CASSMSLTGQETQYF. CDR3 in DNA: TGTGCCAGCAGCATGAGTCTAACGGGGCAAGAGACCCAGTACTTC.

This clonotype has a count of ten or more. This chain joins TRBV7-8 and TRBJ2-5; 10 nucleotides align to TRBD2. Per germline, CDR1 SGHVS and CDR2 FQNEAQ. After removal of 5 bases from V and 6 bases from J, the junction contained 15 bases not matched to a gene. The CDR3 length is 17 residues. In DNA, the CDR3 is TGTGCCAGCAGCCCCCGGGGAGCGGGGGGGCCTGGAAAGACCCAGTACTTC. Protein sequence: CASSPRGAGGPGKTQYF.

At least ten counts were recorded for this clonotype. The chain recombines TRBV28 with TRBJ2-2; D is unresolved. CDR3 length: 13 residues. Germline CDR1 MDHEN, CDR2 SYDVKM. V lost 3 bases and J lost 4, with 6 bases in between. This chain's CDR3 is CASSFWTTGELFF. CDR3 sequence (DNA): TGTGCCAGCAGTTTTTGGACCACCGGGGAGCTGTTTTTT.

A word on this clonotype: A read error may be the cause here, since a much bigger clone is one base away. The genes are TRBV28 and TRBJ1-2; D unclear. The CDR3 is 12 residues long. Germline CDR1 and CDR2: MDHEN and SYDVKM. CDR3 coding DNA: TGTGTCATCAACGGGATTAACTATGGCTACACCTTC. Protein sequence: CVINGINYGYTF.

This clonotype has a handful of counts. The chain employs TRBV7-6 and TRBJ1-2; D gene ambiguous. There are 13 residues in the CDR3. The germline gives CDR1 SGHVS, CDR2 FNYEAQ. V was pared by 5 bases and J by 2 bases, with 9 bases between. Here the CDR3 reads CASSPILNYGYTF. The CDR3 DNA reads TGTGCCAGCAGCCCGATCCTAAACTATGGCTACACCTTC.

In this sample, this clonotype turned up once. The chain links TRBV28 to TRBJ2-7, with 10 bases matching TRBD1. The trim removed 6 bases at V and 3 bases at J, leaving 5 bases unmatched. In germline, CDR1 is MDHEN, CDR2 SYDVKM. This CDR3 comprises 14 residues. Written as DNA, the CDR3 is TGTGCCAGCAGGGGGACAGGGGAAAGCTACGAGCAGTACTTC. Translated, it gives CASRGTGESYEQYF. The entire variable domain, with the rest obtained from reference TRBV28 and TRBJ2-7, is as follows: DVKVTQSSRYLVKRTGEKVFLECVQDMDHENMFWYRQDPGLGLRLIYFSYDVKMKEKGDIPEGYSVSREKKERFSLILESASTNQTSMYLCASRGTGESYEQYFGPGTRLTVT.

The V and J genes are TRBV20-1 and TRBJ2-3, with D tentatively TRBD1 (8 bases). The CDR3 length is 18 residues. V lost 8 bases and J 2 bases, leaving 29 bases between the germline ends. Germline CDR1 is DFQATT and CDR2 is SNEGSKA (reference sequence). CDR3 DNA: TGCAGTTGCATGGGGGGGCAGGGGGCCCTAAATCCCACAGATACGCAGTATTTT. It encodes CSCMGGQGALNPTDTQYF.

The chain combines TRBV28 with TRBJ2-1; D may be TRBD1 (6 bases). Germline CDR1 is MDHEN and CDR2 is SYDVKM. Trimming stripped 6 bases from V and 0 bases from J, with 12 bases between. The CDR3 runs to 15 residues. The DNA of the CDR3 is TGTGCCAGCAGATCGCAGGGGTTCTCCTACAATGAGCAGTTCTTC. Its protein product is CASRSQGFSYNEQFF.

The chain joins TRBV6-8 to TRBJ2-1; 8 bases fit TRBD2. Germline V gives CDR1 MNHGY, CDR2 SAAAGT. This CDR3 has 15 amino acids. V was clipped by 0 bases and J by 9 bases; unmatched bases: 7. Here the CDR3 DNA reads TGTGCCAGCAGTTACTCAAATGGCGGGGGGAGTGAGCAGTTCTTC. It is translated as CASSYSNGGGSEQFF.

This clonotype was seen at least ten times. The chain couples TRBV7-8 to TRBJ2-1; the match to TRBD2 covers 8 bases. The CDR3 runs to 17 residues. V gave up 1 base and J gave up 1 base; unmatched junction bases: 6. CDR1 SGHVS and CDR2 FQNEAQ come from the germline V gene. The DNA of the CDR3 is TGTGCCAGCAGCTTAGTAACTAGCGGATTATCCTACAATGAGCAGTTCTTC. Its translation is CASSLVTSGLSYNEQFF.

This clonotype came up many times. This chain links TRBV7-3 with TRBJ2-1; 9 nucleotides align to TRBD2. The germline V gene encodes CDR1 SGHTA and CDR2 FQGTGA. The CDR3 spans 14 residues. V trimming: 6 bases; J trimming: 7 bases; junction bases outside the gene matches: 7. The CDR3 DNA reads as TGTGCCAGCAGTTATAGCGGGGGAGAGAATGAGCAGTTCTTC. Protein sequence: CASSYSGGENEQFF. Looking up the rest from reference TRBV7-3 and TRBJ2-1 gives the full variable domain: GAGVSQTPSNKVTEKGKYVELRCDPISGHTALYWYRQSLGQGPEFLIYFQGTGAADDSGLPNDRFFAVRPEGSVSTLKIQRTERGDSAVYLCASSYSGGENEQFFGPGTRLTVL.

This clonotype was picked up a small number of times. The rearrangement joins TRBV27 to TRBJ2-3; no clear D gene. This CDR3 spans 13 amino acids. The germline V and J ends were trimmed by 5 bases and 0 bases, with 6 bases remaining between them. CDR1 is MNHEY, CDR2 SMNVEV, per germline (reference sequence). CDR3 in amino acids: CASSPYSTDTQYF. The CDR3 nucleotides are TGTGCCAGCAGTCCTTATAGCACAGATACGCAGTATTTT.

This clonotype was observed a handful of times. The V and J genes are TRBV7-9 and TRBJ2-1, with TRBD1 matching over 7 bases. Germline CDR1 reads SEHNR; CDR2 reads FQNEAQ (reference sequence). The ends lost 5 bases at V and 0 bases at J; junction bases unmatched: 7. This CDR3 region has 16 residues. Here the CDR3 reads CASSPPGGSSYNEQFF. The CDR3 nucleotides are TGTGCCAGCAGCCCACCAGGGGGTAGCTCCTACAATGAGCAGTTCTTC.

This clonotype was seen many times. This chain uses TRBV7-2 with TRBJ2-4; 7 bases are a match to TRBD1. The CDR3 contains 15 residues. CDR1 and CDR2 (germline): SGHTA, FQGNSA. V was clipped by 0 bases and J by 6 bases; unmatched bases: 5. As DNA, the CDR3 is TGTGCCAGCAGCTTAGCGGGGGCAGGGGGAAACATTCAGTACTTC. It specifies CASSLAGAGGNIQYF.

The table lists this clonotype with many counts. The rearrangement uses TRBV7-9 and TRBJ1-3; no clear D gene. V dropped 5 bases and J dropped 0 bases, with 20 bases sitting between them. Per the germline V gene, CDR1 is SEHNR and CDR2 is FQNEAQ (reference sequence). This CDR3 is built from 18 residues. CDR3 nucleotide sequence: TGTGCCAGCAGCAACGCCGGGTCCCCCGAGTTCTCTGGAAACACCATATATTTT. This sequence encodes CASSNAGSPEFSGNTIYF.

This chain links TRBV15 with TRBJ1-4; the D is unclear. Trimming stripped 8 bases from V and 8 bases from J, with 18 bases between. CDR3 length equals 14 residues. From germline, CDR1 is LNHNV and CDR2 YYDKDF (reference sequence). The CDR3 coding sequence is TGTGCCACCGATCAGGACCTAAAGGGCGAAAAACTGTTTTTT. Its protein product is CATDQDLKGEKLFF.

This clonotype was detected only a few times. This CDR3 reads CASSISGVSWNTEAFF. DNA for the CDR3: TGTGCCAGTAGTATTTCAGGGGTGAGTTGGAACACTGAAGCTTTCTTT. V gene TRBV19 combines with J gene TRBJ1-1; D possibly corresponds to TRBD1 (6 bases). V was shortened by 3 bases and J by 1 base, with 15 bases between the two germline ends. The CDR3 totals 16 residues. Germline loops: CDR1 LNHDA, CDR2 SQIVND (reference sequence). The whole variable domain, remainder taken from reference TRBV19 and TRBJ1-1, is DGGITQSPKYLFRKEGQNVTLSCEQNLNHDAMYWYRQDPGQGLRLIYYSQIVNDFQKGDIAEGYSVSREKKESFPLTVTSAQKNPTAFYLCASSISGVSWNTEAFFGQGTRLTVV.

This clonotype has a handful of counts. The rearrangement uses TRBV7-2 and TRBJ1-6, with 7 bases that match TRBD1. This CDR3 has 14 amino acids. After removal of 2 bases from V and 13 bases from J, the junction contained 8 bases not matched to a gene. From germline, CDR1 is SGHTA and CDR2 FQGNSA. The CDR3 DNA sequence: TGTGCCAGCAGCTTACTGAGACAGGGAGAGCCCCTCCACTTT. It is translated as CASSLLRQGEPLHF. Full variable domain (missing parts from reference TRBV7-2 and TRBJ1-6): GAGVSQSPSNKVTEKGKDVELRCDPISGHTALYWYRQSLGQGLEFLIYFQGNSAPDKSGLPSDRFSAERTGGSVSTLTIQRTQQEDSAVYLCASSLLRQGEPLHFGNGTRLTVT.

This clonotype has a handful of counts. The chain combines TRBV7-9 with TRBJ1-5; TRBD1 is a possible D gene (6 bases). This CDR3 region has 14 residues. Germline loops: CDR1 SEHNR, CDR2 FQNEAQ (reference sequence). V was pared by 5 bases and J by 3 bases, with 11 bases between. CDR3 in amino acids: CASSGQGNNQPQHF. The CDR3 bases are TGTGCCAGCAGCGGCCAGGGGAACAATCAGCCCCAGCATTTT.

There are a few counts of this clonotype. The V call is TRBV2, the J call TRBJ1-5, with D possibly TRBD1 on 5 matching bases. The CDR3 totals 14 residues. Per germline, CDR1 SNHLY and CDR2 FYNNEI. Trimming left V 6 bases short and J 4 bases short, with 13 bases between. The CDR3 sequence is CASREGLTNQPQHF. The CDR3 nucleotides read TGTGCCAGCAGAGAGGGACTCACGAATCAGCCCCAGCATTTT.

This clonotype occurred a few times. The chain carries TRBV28 and TRBJ1-1; no clear D. V lost 6 bases, J lost 1 base, and 9 bases lay in between. Germline-derived CDR1 and CDR2 are MDHEN and SYDVKM. CDR3 length equals 13 residues. The DNA of the CDR3 is TGTGCCAGCAGACTACAGAGGAACACTGAAGCTTTCTTT. It yields the protein CASRLQRNTEAFF.

This clonotype was detected a few times. V gene TRBV20-1 combines with J gene TRBJ2-4; TRBD2 might be the D (5 bases). The V and J ends lost 4 bases and 0 bases respectively, with 10 bases between them. CDR3 size: 14 residues. Germline CDR1 DFQATT, CDR2 SNEGSKA (reference sequence). The CDR3 region is CSATSSLAKNIQYF. The CDR3 DNA sequence: TGCAGTGCTACCTCTAGCTTAGCCAAAAACATTCAGTACTTC.

In its sample, this clonotype was seen many times. This chain joins TRBV6-1 and TRBJ1-1; 9 bases match TRBD1. The junction had 9 bases not matched to a gene; V was cut back by 6 bases and J by 1 base. From germline, CDR1 is MNHNS and CDR2 SASEGT. The CDR3 runs 16 residues. The CDR3 is CASRKPPGQGNTEAFF. The CDR3, as DNA: TGTGCCAGCAGAAAGCCCCCGGGACAGGGGAACACTGAAGCTTTCTTT.

Concerning this clonotype: Relative to the germline gene, one junction end is altered; a read error may explain this. This chain uses TRBV19 with TRBJ1-5; 9 positions match TRBD1. This CDR3 has 15 amino acids. CDR1 LNHDA and CDR2 SQIVND come from the germline V gene (reference sequence). CDR3 amino acids: CASTLQGASTQPQHF. The CDR3 DNA reads TGTGCCAGTACCCTACAGGGGGCGAGCACTCAGCCCCAGCATTTT.

The rearrangement uses TRBV12-3 or TRBV12-4 and TRBJ1-6; perhaps TRBD1 as D (6 bases). V lost 6 bases and J lost 6, with 15 bases in between. The CDR3 extends over 15 amino acids. The CDR3 nucleotides read TGTGCCAGCAGCGTAACAGGGACGGGTAATTCACCCCTCCACTTT. This translates into CASSVTGTGNSPLHF.

This clonotype was observed a few times. This chain joins TRBV28 and TRBJ1-2; no firm D call. The CDR3 length is 17 residues. V was pared by 6 bases and J by 0 bases, with 20 bases between. Per the germline V gene, CDR1 is MDHEN and CDR2 is SYDVKM. CDR3 sequence (DNA): TGTGCCAGCAGCCCCATGACTCTTACCTTTACTAACTATGGCTACACCTTC. It encodes CASSPMTLTFTNYGYTF.

The rearrangement uses TRBV19 and TRBJ1-5; D call uncertain. Trimming removed 3 bases at V and 2 bases at J, with 8 bases between. Germline V lookup: CDR1 LNHDA, CDR2 SQIVND (reference sequence). This CDR3 spans 14 amino acids. CDR3 sequence (DNA): TGTGCCAGTAGTATTTGGTCGGGCAATCAGCCCCAGCATTTT. This encodes CASSIWSGNQPQHF.

This clonotype came up many times. This chain joins TRBV7-6 and TRBJ1-1, with 12 bases aligning to TRBD1. The CDR3 length is 13 residues. V trimming: 8 bases; J trimming: 6 bases; junction bases outside the gene matches: 4. Germline CDR1 SGHVS, CDR2 FNYEAQ. CDR3 nucleotide sequence: TGTGCCAGCGGGACAGGGGGCCCCGCTGAAGCTTTCTTT. Its protein is CASGTGGPAEAFF.